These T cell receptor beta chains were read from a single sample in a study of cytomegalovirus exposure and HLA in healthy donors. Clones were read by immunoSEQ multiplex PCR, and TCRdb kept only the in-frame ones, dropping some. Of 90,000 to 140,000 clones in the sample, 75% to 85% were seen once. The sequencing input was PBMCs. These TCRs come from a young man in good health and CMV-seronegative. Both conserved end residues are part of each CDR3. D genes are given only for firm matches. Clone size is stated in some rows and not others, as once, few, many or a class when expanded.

CDR3 DNA: TGCGCCAGCAGTGGGGACAGCCCCGGGCAGCCCCAGCATTTT
CDR3 protein: CASSGDSPGQPQHF
clone size: .
V gene: TRBV10-2
CDR3 length: 14
D gene: TRBD1
J gene: TRBJ1-5

CDR3 DNA: TGTGCCAGTAGTAACGCAGGGGTTGGCTACACCTTC
CDR3 protein: CASSNAGVGYTF
clone size: .
V gene: TRBV19
CDR3 length: 12
D gene: .
J gene: TRBJ1-2

CDR3 DNA: TGTGCCAGCAGCCAAATGGGGGGTTTAAATCAGCCCCAGCATTTT
CDR3 protein: CASSQMGGLNQPQHF
clone size: few
V gene: TRBV7-2
CDR3 length: 15
D gene: .
J gene: TRBJ1-5

CDR3 DNA: TGTGCCAGCAGACGGCACCCCCGGGACAGGAGGGGCACTGAAGCTTTCTTT
CDR3 protein: CASRRHPRDRRGTEAFF
clone size: .
V gene: TRBV27
CDR3 length: 17
D gene: TRBD1
J gene: TRBJ1-1

CDR3 DNA: TGTGCCAGCAGCCTAAATCCACTAGCGGGAGGATGGAATGAGCAGTTCTTC
CDR3 protein: CASSLNPLAGGWNEQFF
clone size: .
V gene: TRBV5-5
CDR3 length: 17
D gene: TRBD2
J gene: TRBJ2-1

CDR3 DNA: TGTGCCTGGAGTGTAATGGCGGGAGAGCACAATGAGCAGTTCTTC
CDR3 protein: CAWSVMAGEHNEQFF
clone size: few
V gene: TRBV30
CDR3 length: 15
D gene: TRBD2
J gene: TRBJ2-1

CDR3 DNA: TGTGCCAGCAGTCTGACAGGGTGGAACACTGAAGCTTTCTTT
CDR3 protein: CASSLTGWNTEAFF
clone size: .
V gene: TRBV5-4
CDR3 length: 14
D gene: TRBD1
J gene: TRBJ1-1

CDR3 DNA: TGTGCCAGCAGTTCAGACAGGGGCCCATCTGATACGCAGTATTTT
CDR3 protein: CASSSDRGPSDTQYF
clone size: .
V gene: TRBV28
CDR3 length: 15
D gene: TRBD1
J gene: TRBJ2-3

CDR3 DNA: TGTGCCACCAGCAGAGTCACAGCTACAGGGGCCAACGTCCTGACTTTC
CDR3 protein: CATSRVTATGANVLTF
clone size: .
V gene: TRBV15
CDR3 length: 16
D gene: .
J gene: TRBJ2-6

CDR3 DNA: TGCAGCGGGAGGGGTCGACAGGGGCCGGACCAAGAGACCCAGTACTTC
CDR3 protein: CSGRGRQGPDQETQYF
clone size: .
V gene: TRBV29-1
CDR3 length: 16
D gene: TRBD1
J gene: TRBJ2-5

CDR3 DNA: TGTGCCAGCAGGGACAGGGGGAACATTCAGTACTTC
CDR3 protein: CASRDRGNIQYF
clone size: .
V gene: TRBV2
CDR3 length: 12
D gene: TRBD1
J gene: TRBJ2-4

CDR3 DNA: TGTGCCACCCCGGGACAGGGTCTAACTGGGGCCAACGTCCTGACTTTC
CDR3 protein: CATPGQGLTGANVLTF
clone size: .
V gene: TRBV27
CDR3 length: 16
D gene: TRBD1
J gene: TRBJ2-6

CDR3 DNA: TGTGCCAGCAGCTTGAGTTCCGGACAGAGGGGAAACACCATATATTTT
CDR3 protein: CASSLSSGQRGNTIYF
clone size: few
V gene: TRBV5-6
CDR3 length: 16
D gene: .
J gene: TRBJ1-3

CDR3 DNA: TGTGCCAGCAGCGCGGGACAGGGGAGGCAAGAGACCCAGTACTTC
CDR3 protein: CASSAGQGRQETQYF
clone size: .
V gene: TRBV7-3
CDR3 length: 15
D gene: TRBD1
J gene: TRBJ2-5

CDR3 DNA: TGTGCCAGCTCACCACCGTTCAGAGATACGCAGTATTTT
CDR3 protein: CASSPPFRDTQYF
clone size: .
V gene: TRBV18
CDR3 length: 13
D gene: .
J gene: TRBJ2-3

CDR3 DNA: TGTGCCAGCAGTTTATGGGGGAGGGACTGGTCCTACAATGAGCAGTTCTTC
CDR3 protein: CASSLWGRDWSYNEQFF
clone size: once
V gene: TRBV27
CDR3 length: 17
D gene: TRBD2
J gene: TRBJ2-1

CDR3 DNA: TGTGCCAGCAGCCGAATCGAGGCAAGCCGATATAGCAATCAGCCCCAGCATTTT
CDR3 protein: CASSRIEASRYSNQPQHF
clone size: .
V gene: TRBV7-2
CDR3 length: 18
D gene: .
J gene: TRBJ1-5

CDR3 DNA: TGCGCTAGTGGTTTGGGGGGCGCGGTGGGACTTAACTATGGCTACACCTTC
CDR3 protein: CASGLGGAVGLNYGYTF
clone size: .
V gene: TRBV12-5
CDR3 length: 17
D gene: .
J gene: TRBJ1-2

CDR3 DNA: TGTGCCAGCAGCTATAGAGCTTTAGCGGGAGGGAAGGATGAGCAGTTCTTC
CDR3 protein: CASSYRALAGGKDEQFF
clone size: .
V gene: TRBV7-8
CDR3 length: 17
D gene: TRBD2
J gene: TRBJ2-1

CDR3 DNA: TGTGCCAGCAGCTCCCCGGACAGGGACAGGGCATACTACGAGCAGTACTTC
CDR3 protein: CASSSPDRDRAYYEQYF
clone size: .
V gene: TRBV7-9
CDR3 length: 17
D gene: TRBD1
J gene: TRBJ2-7

CDR3 DNA: TGTGCAAGTCGCTTAGCGCGGCCTAGCGGGAGAGAGACCGGGGAGCTGTTTTTT
CDR3 protein: CASRLARPSGRETGELFF
clone size: .
V gene: TRBV12-2
CDR3 length: 18
D gene: .
J gene: TRBJ2-2

CDR3 DNA: TGTGCCAGAGTGGGACTATTACGTGGAAACACCATATATTTT
CDR3 protein: CARVGLLRGNTIYF
clone size: .
V gene: TRBV9
CDR3 length: 14
D gene: .
J gene: TRBJ1-3

CDR3 DNA: TGTGCCAGCAGCCAGGGGGCTTGGCAGGGAGGAGACGGTTATGGCTACACCTTC
CDR3 protein: CASSQGAWQGGDGYGYTF
clone size: once
V gene: TRBV5-4
CDR3 length: 18
D gene: TRBD1
J gene: TRBJ1-2

CDR3 DNA: TGTGCCAGCAGATCTAGCGGGCCCTACGAGCAGTACTTC
CDR3 protein: CASRSSGPYEQYF
clone size: .
V gene: TRBV7-9
CDR3 length: 13
D gene: TRBD2
J gene: TRBJ2-7

CDR3 DNA: TGTGCCAGCATGGGGCAGGGGGACGGTCAGCCCCAGCATTTT
CDR3 protein: CASMGQGDGQPQHF
clone size: .
V gene: TRBV27
CDR3 length: 14
D gene: TRBD1
J gene: TRBJ1-5

CDR3 DNA: TGTGCCAGCAGTTACTACAGTGGTGAGCAGTTCTTC
CDR3 protein: CASSYYSGEQFF
clone size: .
V gene: TRBV6-5
CDR3 length: 12
D gene: .
J gene: TRBJ2-1

CDR3 DNA: TGCAGCGTTGAAATAACCAGGCGGGGTGAGACCCAGTACTTC
CDR3 protein: CSVEITRRGETQYF
clone size: few
V gene: TRBV29-1
CDR3 length: 14
D gene: .
J gene: TRBJ2-5

CDR3 DNA: TGTGCCAGTAGTATAGGCAGGGGGACTGAAGCTTTCTTT
CDR3 protein: CASSIGRGTEAFF
clone size: .
V gene: TRBV19
CDR3 length: 13
D gene: TRBD1
J gene: TRBJ1-1

CDR3 DNA: TGTGCCAGCAATTTGGCGGGAGTTTTAGAGCAGTTCTTC
CDR3 protein: CASNLAGVLEQFF
clone size: .
V gene: TRBV6-5
CDR3 length: 13
D gene: TRBD2
J gene: TRBJ2-1

CDR3 DNA: TGCGCCAGCAGCCAAGTGGTGGGACAGGGGTCCTACGAGCAGTACTTC
CDR3 protein: CASSQVVGQGSYEQYF
clone size: .
V gene: TRBV4-3
CDR3 length: 16
D gene: TRBD1
J gene: TRBJ2-7

CDR3 DNA: TGTGCCAGCAGGTTGAGGCGGGAGGGCCGAAATGAGCAGTTCTTC
CDR3 protein: CASRLRREGRNEQFF
clone size: .
V gene: TRBV11-2
CDR3 length: 15
D gene: TRBD2
J gene: TRBJ2-1

CDR3 DNA: TGTGCCAGCAGCCCAACGGCGGGACAGCTCTATGGCTACACCTTC
CDR3 protein: CASSPTAGQLYGYTF
clone size: .
V gene: TRBV7-2
CDR3 length: 15
D gene: TRBD1
J gene: TRBJ1-2

CDR3 DNA: TGTGCCAGCAGCCTAGGGTCGGAGGCAACTAATGAAAAACTGTTTTTT
CDR3 protein: CASSLGSEATNEKLFF
clone size: .
V gene: TRBV7-8
CDR3 length: 16
D gene: .
J gene: TRBJ1-4

CDR3 DNA: TGTGCCAGCAGTTACTCGAGCTCGAGCTCCTACGAGCAGTACTTC
CDR3 protein: CASSYSSSSSYEQYF
clone size: few
V gene: TRBV6-6
CDR3 length: 15
D gene: .
J gene: TRBJ2-7

CDR3 DNA: TGTGCCATCAGTGAGTCGACTAGCGGGCCTCCCGACGAGCAGTACTTC
CDR3 protein: CAISESTSGPPDEQYF
clone size: .
V gene: TRBV10-3
CDR3 length: 16
D gene: TRBD2
J gene: TRBJ2-7

CDR3 DNA: TGTGCCAGCAGCTTGACCCCGACAGGGGGCAGCGAGCAGTACTTC
CDR3 protein: CASSLTPTGGSEQYF
clone size: .
V gene: TRBV5-6
CDR3 length: 15
D gene: TRBD1
J gene: TRBJ2-7

CDR3 DNA: TGTGCCAGCAGCTTGGACGGGAGCTCCTACAATGAGCAGTTCTTC
CDR3 protein: CASSLDGSSYNEQFF
clone size: .
V gene: TRBV5-4
CDR3 length: 15
D gene: .
J gene: TRBJ2-1

CDR3 DNA: TGTGCCAGCAGCTTGGGACTAGCGAACTATGAGCAGTTCTTC
CDR3 protein: CASSLGLANYEQFF
clone size: .
V gene: TRBV11-2
CDR3 length: 14
D gene: TRBD2
J gene: TRBJ2-1

CDR3 DNA: TGTGCCAGCAGCTTAGGCCCGGGACTAGCGGGAGGGCACGAGCAGTACTTC
CDR3 protein: CASSLGPGLAGGHEQYF
clone size: .
V gene: TRBV7-9
CDR3 length: 17
D gene: TRBD2
J gene: TRBJ2-7

CDR3 DNA: TGTGCCAGCAAGGGGCCGGGGGGAGGCAATCAGCCCCAGCATTTT
CDR3 protein: CASKGPGGGNQPQHF
clone size: .
V gene: TRBV27
CDR3 length: 15
D gene: .
J gene: TRBJ1-5